This T cell receptor beta chain stems from a study of tumor-infiltrating lymphocytes in primary liver carcinoma. With respect to this clonotype: Antigen unknown. A read error is possible here, since a much larger clone lies one base away.

The germline gives CDR1 MDHEN, CDR2 SYDVKM. This CDR3 spans 14 amino acids. Study results and caveats: Representation across all five tumor regions was limited to only about 7-24% of top clones.

A constant-region primer primed TCR beta cDNA synthesis from around 500 ng of total RNA. A slightly modified ARM-PCR protocol with three nested multiplex PCR rounds produced these TCR beta libraries. With TRBV1-TRBV30 forward primers and a C-beta reverse primer, the first two PCR rounds were run for around 10 cycles each. TCRdb ran MiXCR on the multiplex PCR reads and lists one entry per CDR3 protein. The table records about 84,000 distinct CDR3 sequences, 72% of them present only once. DNA and RNA were both co-extracted from 20-30 mg of bulk tissue that had not been sorted. Chronic HBV infection was present in the patients, who were treatment-naive.

The sequenced material came from liver tumor tissue from sampling region 1. Specified subset: tumor region T1, superior pole. V and J are TRBV28 and TRBJ2-2; D may correspond to TRBD1 or TRBD2 (6 bases each). The clonotype was recovered from a man aged 40-55 years with primary liver carcinoma and hepatitis B virus infection. The CDR3 protein is CASSLGGGTGELLF. The CDR3 nucleotides are TGTGCCAGCAGTCTAGGGGGAGGAACCGGGGAGCTGTTGTTT.